This T cell receptor (beta chain) was recovered during a study of T cell responses to AZD1222 COVID-19 vaccine. Note on this clone: Its antigen is not identified.

Study-level points and caveats: Most donors were white British, females outnumbered males, and clonal diversity was possibly underestimated. Across spike, vaccine-associated CD4 TCRs were found, dominant at 160-218 and 743-854.

Method: immunoSEQ multiplex PCR; TCRdb's copy keeps in-frame clones and lacks some. In the table there are around 160,000 clones, 80% to 95% of which are singletons. This CDR3 contains 13 residues. Germline V gene lookup returns CDR1 SGHRS and CDR2 YFSETQ. The junction had 3 bases not matched to a gene; V was cut back by 4 bases and J by 4 bases. This clonotype was obtained from an adult in good health. The chain recombines TRBV5-1 with TRBJ1-1, with 8 nucleotides matching TRBD1. Sequenced material: peripheral blood, taken on day 0 of MenACWY control vaccination. The CDR3 bases are TGCGCCAGCAGCCTAGACAGGGGCACTGAAGCTTTCTTT. Amino acids: CASSLDRGTEAFF.